Sequencing of this TCR beta chain was carried out in a study of regulatory T cells in long-lasting Graves disease. On this clonotype itself: Its antigen is still unknown.

Whole-study results and caveats: Whereas new patients shared 800 to 1,000 public clonotypes, persistent patients shared more, at 2,500 to 3,500.

For TCR beta, libraries came from iRepertoire HTBI primers and Arm-PCR of CDR3 regions. TCRdb processed the multiplex PCR reads anew with MiXCR; each CDR3 protein has one entry. The table records about 660,000 distinct CDR3 sequences, 25% to 30% of them present only once. The time point is: persistent/refractory GD, antithyroid drugs over 5 years with positive TRAb. RNA from PBMCs was the source of the TCR library. Germline CDR1 is DFQATT and CDR2 is SNEGSKA (reference sequence). Trimming cost V 3 bases and J 6 bases, with 8 bases left between them. The length of the CDR3 is 11 residues. This TCR derives from a female donor with Graves disease. The input for sequencing was peripheral blood mononuclear cells (PBMCs), taken when the disease was refractory, from a patient treated with antithyroid drugs. The chain joins TRBV20-1 to TRBJ1-1; no definite D call. CDR3: CSASIGAEAFF. The CDR3 nucleotides read TGCAGTGCTAGTATTGGTGCTGAAGCTTTCTTT.